A single sample gave rise to the 10 T cell receptor beta chains below, sequenced in a study of control samples from healthy donors and cancer patients. TCRdb's table, derived via immunoSEQ multiplex PCR, lists solely in-frame clones and lacks some. The sample consists of about 150,000 clones, 92% of them appearing once. What was sequenced was blood. The receptors come from a woman in her 30s in good health.

The chain carries TRBV6-5 and TRBJ1-1; 8 bases line up with TRBD1. The CDR3 is 14 residues long. Germline lookup yields CDR1 MNHEY and CDR2 SVGAGI. With 6 bases clipped from V and 7 bases from J, the junction kept 10 bases outside the gene matches. The CDR3 loop reads CASRDQDRVIEAFF. The CDR3 nucleotides read TGTGCCAGCAGAGATCAGGACAGGGTGATTGAAGCTTTCTTT.

A few counts support this clone. The V and J genes are TRBV6-4 and TRBJ2-2, with 8 bases lining up with TRBD2. This CDR3 is built from 15 residues. With 5 bases clipped from V and 3 bases from J, the junction kept 5 bases outside the gene matches. Germline-derived CDR1 and CDR2 are MRHNA and SNTAGT. The CDR3: CASSSGGAHTGELFF. CDR3 DNA: TGTGCCAGCAGTTCCGGGGGGGCCCACACCGGGGAGCTGTTTTTT.

The chain links TRBV6-6 to TRBJ2-4; TRBD2 agrees at 7 bases. There are 14 residues in the CDR3. V shed 6 bases and J 2 bases; nucleotides not matched to a gene: 4. The germline CDR1 and CDR2 sequences are MNHNY and SVGAGI (reference sequence). CDR3 in amino acids: CASRGGNSKNIQYF. CDR3 sequence (DNA): TGTGCCAGCAGGGGGGGGAACTCCAAAAACATTCAGTACTTC.

The chain employs TRBV4-1 and TRBJ2-2, with D hard to call. V shed 1 base and J shed 5 bases, with 14 bases lying between them. The CDR3 consists of 16 residues. Germline V gene sequence: CDR1 MGHRA, CDR2 YSYEKL. This CDR3 is CASSQVAGPGTGELFF. Written as DNA, the CDR3 is TGCGCCAGCAGCCAAGTAGCAGGTCCGGGTACCGGGGAGCTGTTTTTT.

The chain carries TRBV5-4 and TRBJ1-1; D is unresolved. Trimming pared 0 bases from V and 10 bases from J, leaving 13 bases between. Germline V gives CDR1 SGHNT, CDR2 YYREEE (reference sequence). The CDR3 consists of 13 residues. In DNA form, the CDR3 reads TGTGCCAGCAGCTTGGCCGGTAGACGGCGAGCTTTCTTT. Translated, it gives CASSLAGRRRAFF.

This chain joins TRBV20-1 and TRBJ2-3, with 11 nucleotides matching TRBD2. The CDR3 is 17 amino acids. V was pared by 3 bases and J by 5 bases, with 13 bases of the junction left unmatched. CDR1 and CDR2 from the germline V gene are DFQATT and SNEGSKA (reference sequence). The CDR3 protein is CSASSLAGGGVRDTQYF. Written as DNA, the CDR3 is TGCAGTGCTAGTAGTCTAGCGGGAGGAGGGGTCAGAGATACGCAGTATTTT.

This clone was observed a few times. The chain carries TRBV6-4 and TRBJ2-2, with D unresolved. The CDR3 is 14 residues long. V lost 4 bases and J 0 bases, leaving 6 bases between the germline ends. The V gene's germline CDR1 is MRHNA and CDR2 SNTAGT. CDR3 nucleotides: TGTGCCAGCAGTGTGTCAGCGAACACCGGGGAGCTGTTTTTT. Protein product: CASSVSANTGELFF.

The chain recombines TRBV7-2 with TRBJ2-1; TRBD2 might be the D (7 bases). V lost 5 bases, J lost 4 bases, and 15 bases lay in between. Germline V lookup: CDR1 SGHTA, CDR2 FQGNSA. The CDR3 spans 15 residues. The CDR3 loop reads CASSPRGLPYNEQFF. As DNA, the CDR3 is TGTGCCAGCAGCCCCAGGGGACTACCGTACAATGAGCAGTTCTTC.

The J gene is TRBJ1-4, the V gene TRBV5-4; possibly TRBD1 for D (5 bases). V lost 4 bases, J lost 8 bases, and 18 bases lay in between. Germline CDR1 is SGHNT and CDR2 is YYREEE (reference sequence). The CDR3 loop spans 15 amino acids. The chain's CDR3 is CASSEAQGGTEKLFF. CDR3 DNA: TGTGCCAGCAGCGAGGCCCAGGGCGGAACAGAAAAACTGTTTTTT. Full variable domain (rest looked up from reference TRBV5-4 and TRBJ1-4): ETGVTQSPTHLIKTRGQQVTLRCSSQSGHNTVSWYQQALGQGPQFIFQYYREEENGRGNFPPRFSGLQFPNYSSELNVNALELDDSALYLCASSEAQGGTEKLFFGSGTQLSVL.

The chain recombines TRBV10-3 with TRBJ2-3; TRBD2 might be the D (6 bases). V was pared by 6 bases and J by 0 bases, with 10 bases between. The CDR3 loop spans 14 amino acids. Germline V gene sequence: CDR1 ENHRY, CDR2 SYGVKD. The CDR3 DNA reads as TGTGCCATCAGGGGACTGGCTAGCACAGATACGCAGTATTTT. This translates into CAIRGLASTDTQYF.